Following are 10 T cell receptor beta chains from one sample sequenced in a study of early T cells in non-severe SARS-CoV-2 infection. TCRdb processed the 5' RACE reads anew with MiXCR; each CDR3 protein has one entry. The sample holds more than 60,000 distinct CDR3 sequences, roughly 10% seen once. The specimen was whole blood. The receptors were sampled from an adult who was a healthcare worker with PCR-confirmed SARS-CoV-2 infection or an uninfected control (not recorded which).

In its sample, this clonotype was seen a few times. The chain employs TRBV20-1 and TRBJ1-6; D is undetermined. The CDR3 loop spans 15 amino acids. The V end lost 6 bases, the J end lost 3 bases, and 15 bases lay between the germline ends. Germline-derived CDR1 and CDR2 are DFQATT and SNEGSKA (reference sequence). CDR3 nucleotides: TGCAGTGCCCGGCTCCCGAGTTACTATAATTCACCCCTCCACTTT. This translates into CSARLPSYYNSPLHF.

This chain links TRBV5-1 with TRBJ2-2, with D perhaps TRBD2 (6 bases). Germline V gene data show CDR1 as SGHRS and CDR2 as YFSETQ. The CDR3 consists of 18 residues. Trimming took off 1 base at V and 4 bases at J, with 20 bases between the two ends. CDR3 sequence (DNA): TGCGCCAGCAGCTTGAGGGCTAGCGAACCTCAGGTCACCGGGGAGCTGTTTTTT. It is translated as CASSLRASEPQVTGELFF.

This clonotype was picked up a small number of times. The chain links TRBV24-1 to TRBJ2-3; 7 bases align to TRBD1. The V and J ends lost 6 bases and 3 bases, in that order; junction bases with no gene match: 11. The CDR3 contains 16 residues. Germline CDR1 is KGHDR and CDR2 is SFDVKD. CDR3 region: CATSPGSTGRTDTQYF. The CDR3 bases are TGTGCCACCAGTCCGGGCTCGACAGGGAGAACAGATACGCAGTATTTT.

This clonotype was seen ten or more times. This sequence joins TRBV12-3 or TRBV12-4 and TRBJ1-6; D is undetermined. V lost 1 base, J lost 5 bases, and 6 bases lay in between. CDR3 size: 14 residues. The CDR3 loop reads CASSLDGNNSPLHF. The DNA for the CDR3 is TGTGCCAGCAGTTTAGACGGAAATAATTCACCCCTCCACTTT.

This clonotype was seen ten or more times. The J gene is TRBJ2-3, the V gene TRBV14; TRBD2 matches 8 bases. V was clipped by 0 bases and J by 5 bases; unmatched bases: 7. Germline CDR1 and CDR2: SGHDN and FVKESK. The CDR3 is 16 residues long. The CDR3 here is CASSQEPSGQGDTQYF. CDR3 bases: TGTGCCAGCAGCCAAGAACCTAGCGGGCAAGGAGATACGCAGTATTTT.

This clonotype was recorded at least ten times. The rearrangement joins TRBV6-6 to TRBJ1-1, with D tentatively TRBD1 (5 bases). V shed 6 bases and J shed 6 bases, with 14 bases lying between them. This CDR3 has 13 residues. Germline CDR1 is MNHNY and CDR2 is SVGAGI (reference sequence). The CDR3 loop is CASSSGFGAEAFF. CDR3 coding DNA: TGTGCCAGCAGCTCAGGGTTTGGGGCTGAAGCTTTCTTT.

This clonotype was seen many times. V and J are TRBV29-1 and TRBJ1-1, with D tentatively TRBD1 (6 bases). V shed 6 bases and J shed 3 bases, with 20 bases lying between them. Germline V gene lookup returns CDR1 SQVTM and CDR2 ANQGSEA. The CDR3 sequence is 15 residues long. CDR3 sequence reads: CSVVSLTSGDTEAFF. The CDR3 bases are TGCAGCGTCGTGTCACTCACCTCAGGGGACACTGAAGCTTTCTTT.

This clonotype was seen many times. The chain combines TRBV20-1 with TRBJ1-2, with 9 bases fitting TRBD1. The CDR3 runs to 13 residues. The ends lost 5 bases at V and 7 bases at J; junction bases unmatched: 8. Germline CDR1 and CDR2: DFQATT and SNEGSKA (reference sequence). The chain's CDR3 is CSAGFGQGIGYTF. In DNA form, the CDR3 reads TGCAGTGCTGGTTTCGGACAGGGGATTGGCTACACCTTC.

This clonotype was seen many times. The chain links TRBV19 to TRBJ2-3; TRBD2 matches at 11 bases. The CDR3 length is 16 residues. The ends lost 3 bases at V and 4 bases at J; junction bases unmatched: 6. Germline CDR1 LNHDA, CDR2 SQIVND (reference sequence). The CDR3 nucleotides read TGTGCCAGTAGTATCCTACTAGCGGGAGAGGCAGATACGCAGTATTTT. It translates to CASSILLAGEADTQYF.

This clonotype was seen a handful of times. This chain joins TRBV6-1 and TRBJ2-7, with D uncertain. Germline-derived CDR1 and CDR2 are MNHNS and SASEGT. Trimming removed 4 bases at V and 6 bases at J, with 4 bases between. The CDR3 is 10 residues long. CDR3 in amino acids: CASSAVEQYF. CDR3 coding DNA: TGTGCCAGCAGTGCCGTCGAGCAGTACTTC.